This T cell receptor beta chain is drawn from a study of T cell responses to AZD1222 COVID-19 vaccine. Study results and caveats: White British people made up most donors, females outnumbered males, and clonal diversity was possibly underestimated.

Investigators merged groups given second doses at roughly 4 or roughly 12 weeks. This table comes from immunoSEQ multiplex PCR, and its TCRdb copy is limited to in-frame clones, with some not included. The table shows around 100,000 clones, with less than 85% occurring only once. Regarding this clone: Its cognate antigen is unknown.

Deletions cut 5 bases from V and 5 bases from J, with 16 bases between. Germline CDR1 and CDR2: LGHDT and YNNKEL (reference sequence). CDR3 length: 15 amino acids. The source is an adult who received the AZD1222 COVID-19 vaccine. The chain employs TRBV3-1 (or the pseudogene TRBV3-2) and TRBJ2-1; D ambiguous. The source material was peripheral blood, sampled 28 days after the second AZD1222 dose. CDR3 in DNA: TGTGCCAGCAGCTACTTCGGCCCCCTAGACAATGAGCAGTTCTTC. Translated, it gives CASSYFGPLDNEQFF.